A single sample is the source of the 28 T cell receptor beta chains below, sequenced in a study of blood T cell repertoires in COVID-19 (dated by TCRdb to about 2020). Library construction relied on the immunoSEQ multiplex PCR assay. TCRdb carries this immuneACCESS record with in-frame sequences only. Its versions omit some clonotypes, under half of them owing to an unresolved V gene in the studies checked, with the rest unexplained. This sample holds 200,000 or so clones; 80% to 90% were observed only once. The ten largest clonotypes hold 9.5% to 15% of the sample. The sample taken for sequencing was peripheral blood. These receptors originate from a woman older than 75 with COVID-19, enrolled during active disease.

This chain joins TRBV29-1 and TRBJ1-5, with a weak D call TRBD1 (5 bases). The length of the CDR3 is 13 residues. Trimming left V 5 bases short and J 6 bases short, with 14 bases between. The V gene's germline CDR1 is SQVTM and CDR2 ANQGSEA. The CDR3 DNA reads TGCAGCGTTTTAGCAGGGTTGGGTCAGCCCCAGCATTTT. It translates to CSVLAGLGQPQHF.

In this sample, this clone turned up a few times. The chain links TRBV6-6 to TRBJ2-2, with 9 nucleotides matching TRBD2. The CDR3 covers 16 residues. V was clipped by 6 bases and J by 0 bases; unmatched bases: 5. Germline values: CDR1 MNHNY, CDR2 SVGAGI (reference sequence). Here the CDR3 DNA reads TGTGCCAGCAGATTTAGCGGGGGCGCGAACACCGGGGAGCTGTTTTTT. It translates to CASRFSGGANTGELFF.

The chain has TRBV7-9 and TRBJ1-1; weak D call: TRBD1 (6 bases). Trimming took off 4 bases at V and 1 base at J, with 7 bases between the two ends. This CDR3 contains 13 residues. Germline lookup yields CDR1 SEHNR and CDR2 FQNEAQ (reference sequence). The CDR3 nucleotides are TGTGCCAGCAGCTACAGGGAGAACACTGAAGCTTTCTTT. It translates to CASSYRENTEAFF.

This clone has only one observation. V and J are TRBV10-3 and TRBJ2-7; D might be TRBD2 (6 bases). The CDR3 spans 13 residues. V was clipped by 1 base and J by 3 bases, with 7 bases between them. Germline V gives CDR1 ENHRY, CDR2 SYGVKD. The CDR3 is CAISEYGGYEQYF. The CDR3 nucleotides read TGTGCCATCAGTGAGTACGGGGGCTACGAGCAGTACTTC.

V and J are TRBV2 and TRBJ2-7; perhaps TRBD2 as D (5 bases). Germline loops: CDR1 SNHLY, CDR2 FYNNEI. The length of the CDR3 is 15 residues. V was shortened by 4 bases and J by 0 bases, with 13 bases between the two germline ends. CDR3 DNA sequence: TGTGCCAGCAGTGGCGTAGCGTACTTCTCCTACGAGCAGTACTTC. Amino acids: CASSGVAYFSYEQYF.

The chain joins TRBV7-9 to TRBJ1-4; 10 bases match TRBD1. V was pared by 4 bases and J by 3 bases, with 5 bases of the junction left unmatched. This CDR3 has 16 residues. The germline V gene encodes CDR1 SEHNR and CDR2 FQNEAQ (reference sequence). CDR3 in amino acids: CASSSGQGMANEKLFF. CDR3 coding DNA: TGTGCCAGCAGCTCGGGACAGGGGATGGCTAATGAAAAACTGTTTTTT.

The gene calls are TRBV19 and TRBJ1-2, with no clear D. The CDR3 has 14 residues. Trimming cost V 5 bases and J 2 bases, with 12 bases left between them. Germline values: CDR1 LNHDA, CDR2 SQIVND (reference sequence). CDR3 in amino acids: CASSRRGRNYGYTF. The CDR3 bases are TGTGCCAGTAGTCGGCGGGGTCGGAACTATGGCTACACCTTC. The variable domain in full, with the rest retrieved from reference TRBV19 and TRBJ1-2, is DGGITQSPKYLFRKEGQNVTLSCEQNLNHDAMYWYRQDPGQGLRLIYYSQIVNDFQKGDIAEGYSVSREKKESFPLTVTSAQKNPTAFYLCASSRRGRNYGYTFGSGTRLTVV.

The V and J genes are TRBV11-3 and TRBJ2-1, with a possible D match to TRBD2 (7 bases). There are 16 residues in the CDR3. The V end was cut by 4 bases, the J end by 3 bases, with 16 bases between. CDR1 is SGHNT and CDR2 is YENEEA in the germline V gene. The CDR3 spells CASSWIAGALYNEQFF. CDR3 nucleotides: TGTGCCAGCAGCTGGATTGCGGGGGCCCTCTACAATGAGCAGTTCTTC.

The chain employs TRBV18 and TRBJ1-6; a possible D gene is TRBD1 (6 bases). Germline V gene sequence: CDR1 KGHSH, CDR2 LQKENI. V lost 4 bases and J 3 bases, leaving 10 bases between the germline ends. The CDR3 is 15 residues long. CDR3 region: CASSLGQIYNSPLHF. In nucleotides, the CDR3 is TGTGCCAGCTCACTAGGACAGATCTATAATTCACCCCTCCACTTT.

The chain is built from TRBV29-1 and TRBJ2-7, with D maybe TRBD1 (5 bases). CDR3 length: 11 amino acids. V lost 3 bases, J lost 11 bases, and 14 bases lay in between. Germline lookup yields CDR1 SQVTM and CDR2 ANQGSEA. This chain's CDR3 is CSVDTGLGEYF. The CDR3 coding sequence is TGCAGCGTTGACACGGGCTTAGGGGAGTACTTC.

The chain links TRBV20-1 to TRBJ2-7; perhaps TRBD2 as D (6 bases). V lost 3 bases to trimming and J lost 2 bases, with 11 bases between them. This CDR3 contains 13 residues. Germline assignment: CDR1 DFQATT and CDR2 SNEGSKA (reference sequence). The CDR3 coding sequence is TGCAGTGCTAGTTGGGGGGAACCCTACGAGCAGTACTTC. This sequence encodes CSASWGEPYEQYF.

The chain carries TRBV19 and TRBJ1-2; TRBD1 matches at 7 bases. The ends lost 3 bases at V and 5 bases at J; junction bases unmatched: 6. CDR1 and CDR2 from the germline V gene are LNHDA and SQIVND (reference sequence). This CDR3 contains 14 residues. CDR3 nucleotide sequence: TGTGCCAGTAGTATCAGGGACAGTCTTTATGGCTACACCTTC. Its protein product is CASSIRDSLYGYTF.

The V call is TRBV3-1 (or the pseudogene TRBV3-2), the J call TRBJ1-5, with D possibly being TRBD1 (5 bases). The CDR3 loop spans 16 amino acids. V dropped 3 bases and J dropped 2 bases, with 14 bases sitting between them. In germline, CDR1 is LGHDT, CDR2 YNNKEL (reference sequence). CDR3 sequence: CASSQTVLQGNQPQHF. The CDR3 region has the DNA TGTGCCAGCAGCCAGACAGTGCTTCAGGGCAATCAGCCCCAGCATTTT.

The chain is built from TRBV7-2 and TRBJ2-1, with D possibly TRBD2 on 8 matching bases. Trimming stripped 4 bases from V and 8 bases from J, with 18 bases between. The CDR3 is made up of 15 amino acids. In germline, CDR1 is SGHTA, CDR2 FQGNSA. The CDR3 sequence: CASSSWGLGGYEQFF. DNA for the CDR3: TGTGCCAGCAGCTCCTGGGGACTAGGGGGCTATGAGCAGTTCTTC. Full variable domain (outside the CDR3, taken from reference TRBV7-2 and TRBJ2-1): GAGVSQSPSNKVTEKGKDVELRCDPISGHTALYWYRQSLGQGLEFLIYFQGNSAPDKSGLPSDRFSAERTGGSVSTLTIQRTQQEDSAVYLCASSSWGLGGYEQFFGPGTRLTVL.

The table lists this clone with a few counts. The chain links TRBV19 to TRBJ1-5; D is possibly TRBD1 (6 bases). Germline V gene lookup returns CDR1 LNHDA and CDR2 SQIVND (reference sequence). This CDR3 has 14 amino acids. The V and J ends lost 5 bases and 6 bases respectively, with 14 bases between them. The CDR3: CASSLTGNPQPQHF. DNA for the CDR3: TGTGCCAGTAGTCTCACAGGGAACCCTCAGCCCCAGCATTTT.

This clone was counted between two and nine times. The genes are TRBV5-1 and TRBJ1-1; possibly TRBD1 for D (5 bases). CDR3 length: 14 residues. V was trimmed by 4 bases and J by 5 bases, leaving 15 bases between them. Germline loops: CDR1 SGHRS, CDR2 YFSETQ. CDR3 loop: CASSRGTGRTEAFF. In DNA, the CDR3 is TGCGCCAGCAGCCGAGGGACCGGGAGGACTGAAGCTTTCTTT.

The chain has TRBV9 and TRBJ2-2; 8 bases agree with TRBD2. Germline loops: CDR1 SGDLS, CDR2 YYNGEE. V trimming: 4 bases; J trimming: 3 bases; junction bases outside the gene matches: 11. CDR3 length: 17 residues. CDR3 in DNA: TGTGCCAGCAGCAGTAGTGTCGGACTAGCTTACACCGGGGAGCTGTTTTTT. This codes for CASSSSVGLAYTGELFF.

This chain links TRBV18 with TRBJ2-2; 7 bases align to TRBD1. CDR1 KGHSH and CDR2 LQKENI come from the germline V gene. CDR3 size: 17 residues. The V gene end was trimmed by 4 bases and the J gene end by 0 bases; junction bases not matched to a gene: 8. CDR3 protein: CASSLRGQGANTGELFF. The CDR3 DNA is TGTGCCAGCTCACTACGCGGGCAGGGGGCGAACACCGGGGAGCTGTTTTTT.

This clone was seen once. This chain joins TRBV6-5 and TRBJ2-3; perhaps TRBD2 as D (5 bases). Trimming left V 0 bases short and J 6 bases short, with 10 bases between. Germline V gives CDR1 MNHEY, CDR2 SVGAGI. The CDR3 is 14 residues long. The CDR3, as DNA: TGTGCCAGCAGTTACTCGGAAAGCGGCGATACGCAGTATTTT. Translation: CASSYSESGDTQYF.

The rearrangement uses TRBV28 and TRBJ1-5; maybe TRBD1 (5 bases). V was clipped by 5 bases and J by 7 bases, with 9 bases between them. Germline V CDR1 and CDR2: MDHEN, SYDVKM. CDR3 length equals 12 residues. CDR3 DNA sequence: TGTGCCAGCAGTGGGGGGGAACAGCCCCAGCATTTT. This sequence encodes CASSGGEQPQHF.

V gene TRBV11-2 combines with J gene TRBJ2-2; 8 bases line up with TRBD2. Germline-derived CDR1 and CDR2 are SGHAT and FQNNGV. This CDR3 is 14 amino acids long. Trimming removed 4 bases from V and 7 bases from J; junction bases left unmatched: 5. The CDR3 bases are TGTGCCAGCAGCTGGGGGACTAGTATCGGGGAGCTGTTTTTT. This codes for CASSWGTSIGELFF.

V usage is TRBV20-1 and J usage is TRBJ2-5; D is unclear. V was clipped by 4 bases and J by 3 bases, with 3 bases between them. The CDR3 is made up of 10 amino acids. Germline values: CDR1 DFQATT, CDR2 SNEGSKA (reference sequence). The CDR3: CSAIKETQYF. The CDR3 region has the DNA TGCAGTGCTATAAAAGAGACCCAGTACTTC.

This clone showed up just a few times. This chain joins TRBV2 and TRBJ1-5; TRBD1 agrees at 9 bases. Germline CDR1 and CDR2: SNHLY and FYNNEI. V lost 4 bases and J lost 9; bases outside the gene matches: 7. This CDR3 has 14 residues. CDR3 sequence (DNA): TGTGCCAGCAGTGGTGGGACAGGGATTAGGCCCCAGCATTTT. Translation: CASSGGTGIRPQHF.

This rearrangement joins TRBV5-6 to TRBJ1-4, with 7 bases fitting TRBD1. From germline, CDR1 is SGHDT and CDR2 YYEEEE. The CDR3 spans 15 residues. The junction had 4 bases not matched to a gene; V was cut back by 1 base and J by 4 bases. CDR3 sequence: CASSLIGGNNEKLFF. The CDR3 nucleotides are TGTGCCAGCAGCTTGATAGGGGGCAATAATGAAAAACTGTTTTTT.

Here the CDR3 DNA reads TGTGCCAGCCGCTCGAGCGGGTTAGCTCCCTACGAGCAGTACTTC. Encoded protein: CASRSSGLAPYEQYF. The V and J genes are TRBV2 and TRBJ2-7, with a weak D call TRBD2 (6 bases). Deletions cut 8 bases from V and 2 bases from J, with 19 bases between. The V gene's germline CDR1 is SNHLY and CDR2 FYNNEI. The CDR3 is 15 residues long.

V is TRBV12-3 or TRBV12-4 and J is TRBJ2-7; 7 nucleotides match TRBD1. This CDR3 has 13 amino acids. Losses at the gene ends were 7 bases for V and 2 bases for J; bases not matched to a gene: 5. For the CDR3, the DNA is TGTGCCAGCACCAGACAGGGAGCCTACGAGCAGTACTTC. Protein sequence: CASTRQGAYEQYF.

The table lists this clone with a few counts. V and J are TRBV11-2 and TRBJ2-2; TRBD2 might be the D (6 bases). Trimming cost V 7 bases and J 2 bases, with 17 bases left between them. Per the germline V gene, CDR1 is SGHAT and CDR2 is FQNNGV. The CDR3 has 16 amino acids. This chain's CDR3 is CASTLFSRGNTGELFF. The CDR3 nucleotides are TGTGCCAGCACCTTGTTTTCGCGGGGCAACACCGGGGAGCTGTTTTTT.

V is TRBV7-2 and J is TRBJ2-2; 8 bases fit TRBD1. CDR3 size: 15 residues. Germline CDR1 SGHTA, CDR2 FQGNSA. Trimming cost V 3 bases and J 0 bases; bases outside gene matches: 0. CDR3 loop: CASSLTGANTGELFF. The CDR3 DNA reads TGTGCCAGCAGCTTGACAGGGGCGAACACCGGGGAGCTGTTTTTT.